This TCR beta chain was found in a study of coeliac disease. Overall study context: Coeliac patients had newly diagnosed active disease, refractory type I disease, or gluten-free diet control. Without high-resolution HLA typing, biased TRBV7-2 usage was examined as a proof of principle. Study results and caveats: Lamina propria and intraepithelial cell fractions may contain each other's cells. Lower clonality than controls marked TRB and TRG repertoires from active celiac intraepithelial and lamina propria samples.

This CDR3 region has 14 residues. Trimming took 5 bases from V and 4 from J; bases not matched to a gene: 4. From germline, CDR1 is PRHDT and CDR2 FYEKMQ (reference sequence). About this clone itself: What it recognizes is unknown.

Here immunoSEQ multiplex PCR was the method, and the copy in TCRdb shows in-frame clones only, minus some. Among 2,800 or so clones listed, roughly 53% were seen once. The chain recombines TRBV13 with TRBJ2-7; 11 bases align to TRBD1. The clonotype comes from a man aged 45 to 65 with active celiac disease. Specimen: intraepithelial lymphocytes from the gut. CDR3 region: CASSTGQGEYEQYF. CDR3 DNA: TGTGCCAGCAGCACGGGACAGGGGGAGTACGAGCAGTACTTC.